This TCR beta chain was captured by sequencing in a study of beta chain features in type 1 diabetes (dated by TCRdb to the late 2010s). Study-level background: Mean age, gender distribution, total cell number and subset yield did not differ between patients and healthy donors. A total of 90 million to 130 million sorted cells were examined across all samples, and a strong correlation was observed between cell number per subset and RNA yield. In the study, recently diagnosed type 1 diabetes patients and matched healthy donors were compared on the TCRB repertoires of their sorted circulating CD4+ T cell subsets. Regulatory and stem cell-like memory subsets were obtained from only 8 patients and roughly eight healthy donors, while naive and central memory subsets were obtained from all 30 or so donors.

The entire isolated RNA was reverse transcribed using the High Capacity cDNA Reverse Transcription Kit, and thus expressed TCRB transcripts were sequenced. Deep immunoSEQ sequencing was applied to naive, central memory and regulatory T cell samples, giving an average of approximately 3.8 million total reads per sample. Sorted cells were lysed in RLT buffer and RNA was extracted with DNase-treated RNeasy Micro or Mini kits, depending on cell number. Each cell subset was processed separately to prevent cross-contamination, with patient and healthy donor samples processed together. Using the immunoSEQ multiplex PCR, TCRB sequences were amplified from cDNA into 87-bp fragments spanning the CDR3 region. Sequencing of the amplicons was performed on the Illumina HiSeq platform. The authors' pipeline ran thus. PCR bias was computationally corrected using synthetic template baselines, reads within Hamming distance 2 were collapsed, and singletons that could not be merged were discarded. Reads were aligned against IMGT so that V, D and J genes, CDR3 length and insertions or deletions at six rearrangement sites could be assigned. Within each subset, clonotype counts were normalized to sorted cell number, after which true diversity and Gini coefficients were computed with the tcR R package. Repertoire sharing was quantified using the overlap coefficient calculated on TCRB nucleotide sequences. The table comes from immuneACCESS by way of TCRdb, which keeps in-frame sequences with V and J called. Part of the clones is missing from these tables; in studies checked, under half for an unresolved V gene and the rest for unknown reasons. That table furnishes V, J and clone size, whereas the DNA furnished D and trimming. The sample profile shows about 340,000 clones; around 9.7% of them were found once. Clones ranked in the top ten supply approximately 1% of the sample.

Broader findings and caveats from the paper: At VDJ recombination sites, type 1 diabetes patients had fewer insertions and more deleted nucleotides, which implies abnormalities in thymic rearrangement. Shorter templates might be favored by PCR, yet because patient and control samples were amplified and corrected together, any such skew would affect both groups equally. The naive, central memory and regulatory TCRB repertoires appeared to resemble one another more closely among patients than among healthy donors. Type 1 diabetes patients showed a moderate but significant shortening of TCRB CDR3 length in all four CD4+ subsets. HLA sub-analyses involved small numbers of individuals, so any influence of HLA type on TCRB rearrangement remained unresolved. Because cDNA was sequenced instead of genomic DNA, activated cells with high expression could be over-represented, although the groups did not differ in activation or CD3 levels.

Inclusive of the bounding cysteine and phenylalanine, the CDR3 is 15 residues long. The read is trimmed to its CDR3 DNA, 45 bases read in frame from base 1. As encoded in the germline V gene, CDR1 is KGHSH while CDR2 is LQKENI. Trimming at the junction amounts to 2 bases on V and 5 bases on J, and the germline ends lie 15 bases apart. On this clone: Its antigen remains undetermined. Within one base of it there is no much larger clone, and no base qualities were kept.

A single peripheral blood draw of around 0.11 L on average was collected from each donor into heparinised tubes. Using a panel that included CD45RO, CCR7, CD25, CD127, CD95 and CD27, naive, central memory, regulatory and stem cell-like memory CD4+ T cells were sorted on a BD FACSAria II. Every sorted population had a purity above 98%. PBMCs were separated immediately by Lymphoprep density gradient centrifugation and were stained directly, without being cultured. To minimize batch effects, samples were stained and sorted in pairs, one healthy donor with one patient per experiment. Sequencing input: central memory CD4+ T cells from blood. The chain couples TRBV18 to TRBJ2-5; confidence is insufficient to name the D gene. This receptor was taken from a man aged 25 to 45 with type 1 diabetes. The CDR3 loop reads CASSPASTPRETQYF. In nucleotide form, the sequence is TGTGCCAGCTCACCAGCCTCTACCCCCCGGGAGACCCAGTACTTC. Joined to the reference TRBV18 and TRBJ2-5 proteins, this CDR3 gives the full variable domain: NAGVMQNPRHLVRRRGQEARLRCSPMKGHSHVYWYRQLPEEGLKFMVYLQKENIIDESGMPKERFSAEFPKEGPSILRIQQVVRGDSAAYFCASSPASTPRETQYFGPGTRLLVL.